This T cell receptor beta chain derives from a study of blood T cell repertoires in COVID-19. Overall study context: Nucleic acid was either cDNA or gDNA, and it came from T cells, B-cell-depleted T cells, or PBMCs.

Measured with immunoSEQ multiplex PCR; TCRdb has only the in-frame clones, and not every one. The sample lists roughly 260,000 clones; about 89% were seen once. Losses at the gene ends were 5 bases for V and 2 bases for J; bases not matched to a gene: 8. This CDR3 contains 17 residues. Germline values: CDR1 MNHEY, CDR2 SMNVEV (reference sequence). The origin of this receptor is a man in his forties who had recovered from COVID-19. V is TRBV27 and J is TRBJ2-2; 10 nucleotides match TRBD1. Source material: peripheral blood. The CDR3 bases are TGTGCCAGCAGTCACCTCGGACAGGGGGGAAACACCGGGGAGCTGTTTTTT. This translates into CASSHLGQGGNTGELFF.